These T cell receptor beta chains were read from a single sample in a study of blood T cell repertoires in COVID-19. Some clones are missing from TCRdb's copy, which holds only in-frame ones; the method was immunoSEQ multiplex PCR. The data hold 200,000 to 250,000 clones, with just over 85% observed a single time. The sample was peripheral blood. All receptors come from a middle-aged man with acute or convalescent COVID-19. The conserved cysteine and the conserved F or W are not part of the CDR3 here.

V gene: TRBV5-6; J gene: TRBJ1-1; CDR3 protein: ASSADMLNTEAF
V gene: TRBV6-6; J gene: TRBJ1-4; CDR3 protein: ASSSQGGLEKLF
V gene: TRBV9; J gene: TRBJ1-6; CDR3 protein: ASSTEPPGTEVPPLH
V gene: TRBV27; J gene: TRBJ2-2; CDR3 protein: ASSLSAGLAGVIGYTGELF
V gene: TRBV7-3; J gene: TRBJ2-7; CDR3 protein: ASSLGQFYEQY
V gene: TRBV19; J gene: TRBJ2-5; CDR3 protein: ASRGQGARTETQY
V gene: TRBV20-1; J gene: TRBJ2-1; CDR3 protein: SASTGGRDEQF
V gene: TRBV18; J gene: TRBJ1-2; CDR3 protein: ASSPFQGNGYT
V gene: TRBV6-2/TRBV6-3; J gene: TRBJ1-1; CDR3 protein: ASSTAGSQQGTEAF
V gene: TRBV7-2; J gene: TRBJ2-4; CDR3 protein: ASSPRQGRNIQY
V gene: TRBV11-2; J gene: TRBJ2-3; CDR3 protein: ASSINTDTQY